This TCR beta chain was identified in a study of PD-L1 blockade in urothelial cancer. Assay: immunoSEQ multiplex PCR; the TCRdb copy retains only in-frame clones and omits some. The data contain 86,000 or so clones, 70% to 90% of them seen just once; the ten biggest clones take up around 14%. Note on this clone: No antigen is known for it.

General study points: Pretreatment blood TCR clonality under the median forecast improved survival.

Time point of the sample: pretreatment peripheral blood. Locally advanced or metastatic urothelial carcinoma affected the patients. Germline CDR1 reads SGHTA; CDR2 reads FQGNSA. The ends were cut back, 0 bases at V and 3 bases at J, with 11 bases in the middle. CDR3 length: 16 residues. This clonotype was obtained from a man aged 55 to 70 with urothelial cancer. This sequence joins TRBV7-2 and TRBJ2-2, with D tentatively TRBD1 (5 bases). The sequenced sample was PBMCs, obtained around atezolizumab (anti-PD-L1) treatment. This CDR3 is CASSLAPGSYTGELFF. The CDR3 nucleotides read TGTGCCAGCAGCTTAGCGCCAGGGTCATACACCGGGGAGCTGTTTTTT. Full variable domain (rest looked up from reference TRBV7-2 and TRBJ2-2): GAGVSQSPSNKVTEKGKDVELRCDPISGHTALYWYRQSLGQGLEFLIYFQGNSAPDKSGLPSDRFSAERTGGSVSTLTIQRTQQEDSAVYLCASSLAPGSYTGELFFGEGSRLTVL.